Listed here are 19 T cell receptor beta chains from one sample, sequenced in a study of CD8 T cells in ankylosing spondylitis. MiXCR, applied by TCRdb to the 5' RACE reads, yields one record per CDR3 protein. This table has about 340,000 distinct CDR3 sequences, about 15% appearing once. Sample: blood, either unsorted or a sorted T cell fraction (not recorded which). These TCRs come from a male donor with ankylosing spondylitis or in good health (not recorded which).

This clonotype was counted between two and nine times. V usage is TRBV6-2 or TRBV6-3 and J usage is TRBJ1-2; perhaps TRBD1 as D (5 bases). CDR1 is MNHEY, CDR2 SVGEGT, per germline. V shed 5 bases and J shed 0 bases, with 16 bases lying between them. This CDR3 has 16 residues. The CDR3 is CASSTFPGQSNYGYTF. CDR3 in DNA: TGTGCCAGCAGTACCTTCCCTGGACAATCTAACTATGGCTACACCTTC.

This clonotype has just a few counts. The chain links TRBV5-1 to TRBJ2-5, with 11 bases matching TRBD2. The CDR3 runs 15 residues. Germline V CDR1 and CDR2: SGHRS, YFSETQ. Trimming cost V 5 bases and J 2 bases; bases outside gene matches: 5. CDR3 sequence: CASRGGLADQETQYF. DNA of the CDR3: TGCGCCAGCAGAGGGGGACTAGCGGATCAAGAGACCCAGTACTTC.

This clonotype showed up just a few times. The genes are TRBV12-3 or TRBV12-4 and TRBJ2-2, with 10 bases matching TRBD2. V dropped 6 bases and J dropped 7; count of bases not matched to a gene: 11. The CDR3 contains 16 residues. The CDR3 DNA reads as TGTGCCAGCAGCCTAAGCGGGAGGGCCTCGGGCGGGGAGCTGTTTTTT. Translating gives CASSLSGRASGGELFF.

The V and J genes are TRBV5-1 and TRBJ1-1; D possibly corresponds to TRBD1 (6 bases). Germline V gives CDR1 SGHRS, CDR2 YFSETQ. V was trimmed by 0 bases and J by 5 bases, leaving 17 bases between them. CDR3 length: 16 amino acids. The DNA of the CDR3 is TGCGCCAGCAGCTTGGGGGGGGTGAGGCAGGGGACTGAAGCTTTCTTT. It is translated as CASSLGGVRQGTEAFF. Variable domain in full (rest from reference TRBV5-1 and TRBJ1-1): KAGVTQTPRYLIKTRGQQVTLSCSPISGHRSVSWYQQTPGQGLQFLFEYFSETQRNKGNFPGRFSGRQFSNSRSEMNVSTLELGDSALYLCASSLGGVRQGTEAFFGQGTRLTVV.

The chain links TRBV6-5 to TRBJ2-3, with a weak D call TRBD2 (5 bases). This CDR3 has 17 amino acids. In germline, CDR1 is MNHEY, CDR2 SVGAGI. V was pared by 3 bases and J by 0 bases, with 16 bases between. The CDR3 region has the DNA TGTGCCAGCAGTTATCGACTACCCACGGAGAGCACAGATACGCAGTATTTT. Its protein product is CASSYRLPTESTDTQYF.

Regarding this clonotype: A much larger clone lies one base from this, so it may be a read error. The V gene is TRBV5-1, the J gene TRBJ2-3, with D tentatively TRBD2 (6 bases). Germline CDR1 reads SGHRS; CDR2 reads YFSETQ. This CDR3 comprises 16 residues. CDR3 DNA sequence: TGCGCCAGCAGCCCCAAAAGGGGCACTAGCACAGATACGCAGTGTTTT. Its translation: CASSPKRGTSTDTQCF.

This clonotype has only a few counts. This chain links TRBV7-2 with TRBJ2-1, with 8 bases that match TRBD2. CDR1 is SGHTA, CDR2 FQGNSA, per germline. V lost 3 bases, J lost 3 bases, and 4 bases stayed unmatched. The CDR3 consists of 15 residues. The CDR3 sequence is CASSFERGRYNEQFF. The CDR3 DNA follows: TGTGCCAGCAGCTTTGAGCGGGGGCGCTACAATGAGCAGTTCTTC.

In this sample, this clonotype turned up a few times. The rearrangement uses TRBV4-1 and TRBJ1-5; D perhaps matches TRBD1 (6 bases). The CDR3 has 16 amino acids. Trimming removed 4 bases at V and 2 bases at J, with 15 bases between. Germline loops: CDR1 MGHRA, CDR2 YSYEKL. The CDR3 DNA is TGCGCCAGCAGCCTGAGCAGGGGCAGGGGCAATCAGCCCCAGCATTTT. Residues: CASSLSRGRGNQPQHF.

CDR3 DNA sequence: TGTGCCAGCAGCGATAGCGGGGGCATCACAGATACGCAGTATTTT. Translation gives CASSDSGGITDTQYF. V gene TRBV7-2 combines with J gene TRBJ2-3; 9 positions agree with TRBD2. The CDR3 is 15 residues long. Germline trimming cut 5 bases from V and 2 bases from J; bases unmatched to any gene: 5. Per the germline V gene, CDR1 is SGHTA and CDR2 is FQGNSA.

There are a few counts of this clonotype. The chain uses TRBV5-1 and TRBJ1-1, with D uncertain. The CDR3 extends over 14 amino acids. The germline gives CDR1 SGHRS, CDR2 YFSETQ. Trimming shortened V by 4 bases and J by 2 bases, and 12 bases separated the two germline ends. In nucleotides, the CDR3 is TGCGCCAGCAGCGTCGCCACACTCAACACTGAAGCTTTCTTT. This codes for CASSVATLNTEAFF.

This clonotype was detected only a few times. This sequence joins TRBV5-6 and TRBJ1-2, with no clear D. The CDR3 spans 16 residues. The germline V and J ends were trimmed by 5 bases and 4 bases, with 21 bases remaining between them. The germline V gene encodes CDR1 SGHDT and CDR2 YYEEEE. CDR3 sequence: CASRVQIDTLAYGYTF. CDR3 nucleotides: TGTGCCAGCAGGGTTCAGATCGACACGCTTGCCTATGGCTACACCTTC.

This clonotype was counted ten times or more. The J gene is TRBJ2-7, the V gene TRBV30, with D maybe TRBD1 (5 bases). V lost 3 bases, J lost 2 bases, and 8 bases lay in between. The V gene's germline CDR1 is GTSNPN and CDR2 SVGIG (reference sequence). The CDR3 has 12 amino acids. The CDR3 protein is CAWSEGAYEQYF. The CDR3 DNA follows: TGTGCCTGGAGCGAAGGGGCCTACGAGCAGTACTTC. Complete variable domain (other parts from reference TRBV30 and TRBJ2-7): SQTIHQWPATLVQPVGSPLSLECTVEGTSNPNLYWYRQAAGRGLQLLFYSVGIGQISSEVPQNLSASRPQDRQFILSSKKLLLSDSGFYLCAWSEGAYEQYFGPGTRLTVT.

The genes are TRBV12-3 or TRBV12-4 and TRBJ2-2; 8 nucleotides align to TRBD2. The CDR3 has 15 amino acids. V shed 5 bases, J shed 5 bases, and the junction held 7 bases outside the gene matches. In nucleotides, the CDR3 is TGTGCCAGCAGTCCTATTTCGGGGGGGACCGGGGAGCTGTTTTTT. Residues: CASSPISGGTGELFF.

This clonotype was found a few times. The CDR3 is CSVFSYPQEQYF. DNA of the CDR3: TGCAGCGTATTCAGCTATCCCCAAGAGCAGTACTTC. This sequence joins TRBV29-1 and TRBJ2-7; no definite D call. Trimming pared 6 bases from V and 7 bases from J, leaving 16 bases between. CDR1 is SQVTM, CDR2 ANQGSEA, per germline. The CDR3 is made up of 12 amino acids.

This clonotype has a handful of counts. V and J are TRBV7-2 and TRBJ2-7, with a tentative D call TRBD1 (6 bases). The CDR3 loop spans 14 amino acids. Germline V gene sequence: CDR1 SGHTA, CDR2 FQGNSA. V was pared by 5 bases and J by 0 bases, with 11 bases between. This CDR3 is CASSMDSSSYEQYF. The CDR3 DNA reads TGTGCCAGCAGCATGGACAGTAGCTCCTACGAGCAGTACTTC.

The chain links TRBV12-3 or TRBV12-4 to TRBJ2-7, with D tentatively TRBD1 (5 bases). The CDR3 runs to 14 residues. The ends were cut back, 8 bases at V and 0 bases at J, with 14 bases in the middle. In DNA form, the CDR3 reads TGTGCCAGCCGTGGGGCAGCGAGCTCCTACGAGCAGTACTTC. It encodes CASRGAASSYEQYF.

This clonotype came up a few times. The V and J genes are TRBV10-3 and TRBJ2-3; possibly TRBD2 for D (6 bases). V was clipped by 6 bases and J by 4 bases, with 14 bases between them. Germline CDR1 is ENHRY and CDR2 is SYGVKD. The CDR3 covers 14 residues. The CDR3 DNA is TGTGCCATCAGCCGAACAGGCGGGGCAGATACGCAGTATTTT. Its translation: CAISRTGGADTQYF.

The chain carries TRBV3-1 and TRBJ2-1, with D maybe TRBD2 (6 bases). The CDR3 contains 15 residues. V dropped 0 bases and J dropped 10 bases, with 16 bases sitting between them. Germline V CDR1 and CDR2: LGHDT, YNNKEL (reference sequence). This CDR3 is CASSQEGLITGEQFF. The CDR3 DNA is TGTGCCAGCAGCCAAGAGGGACTCATAACGGGGGAGCAGTTCTTC.

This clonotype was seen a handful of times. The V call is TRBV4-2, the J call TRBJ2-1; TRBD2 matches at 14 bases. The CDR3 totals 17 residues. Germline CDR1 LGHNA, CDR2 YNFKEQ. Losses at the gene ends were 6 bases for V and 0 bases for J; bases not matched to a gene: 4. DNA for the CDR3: TGTGCCAGCAGACTCGGGACTAGCGGGAGCTCCTACAATGAGCAGTTCTTC. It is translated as CASRLGTSGSSYNEQFF.